This entry describes one T cell receptor beta chain. This entry is derived from a study of blood T cell repertoires in COVID-19. J gave up 0 bases and V 4 bases, and 15 bases lay outside the gene matches. The germline V gene encodes CDR1 LGHDT and CDR2 YNNKEL (reference sequence). This CDR3 has 18 residues. Generated by immunoSEQ multiplex PCR, the TCRdb table keeps only in-frame clones and is missing some. This repertoire shows hundreds of thousands of clones, roughly 88% found once; its top ten account for roughly 0.8%. This chain connects TRBV3-1 (or the pseudogene TRBV3-2) to TRBJ2-7, with 7 bases matching TRBD2. The receptor was isolated from a woman in her 30s with acute or convalescent COVID-19. Material: peripheral blood. DNA for the CDR3: TGTGCCAGCAGCCCCGTAAGAGTTAGCGGGCCTGGCTCCTACGAGCAGTACTTC. This encodes CASSPVRVSGPGSYEQYF.